A single sample is the source of the 30 T cell receptor beta chains below, sequenced in a study of cytomegalovirus exposure and HLA in healthy donors. The PCR was carried out with 60 Vbeta primers and 13 Jbeta primers. Here immunoSEQ multiplex PCR was the method, and the copy in TCRdb shows in-frame clones only, minus some. The data hold tens of thousands of clones, with under 85% observed a single time. The specimen sequenced was PBMCs. These receptors originate from a woman in her thirties or forties in good health and CMV-seronegative.

The chain couples TRBV4-2 to TRBJ2-7; 7 nucleotides agree with TRBD2. CDR1 is LGHNA and CDR2 is YNFKEQ in the germline V gene. Trimming cost V 0 bases and J 7 bases; bases outside gene matches: 12. The CDR3 runs 16 residues. CDR3 bases: TGTGCCAGCAGCCAAGATGGCTCGGGAGGTCCGGAAGAGCAGTACTTC. It encodes CASSQDGSGGPEEQYF.

The chain uses TRBV5-6 and TRBJ1-1; 9 bases match TRBD1. CDR1 and CDR2 (germline): SGHDT, YYEEEE. V lost 3 bases and J lost 4; bases outside the gene matches: 1. This CDR3 is built from 13 residues. CDR3 sequence: CASSSTGGTEAFF. DNA of the CDR3: TGTGCCAGCAGCTCGACAGGGGGCACTGAAGCTTTCTTT.

The V call is TRBV5-6, the J call TRBJ2-4; the D gene is possibly TRBD2 (7 bases). The CDR3 length is 17 residues. V was shortened by 4 bases and J by 0 bases, with 17 bases between the two germline ends. Germline V CDR1 and CDR2: SGHDT, YYEEEE. CDR3 residues: CASSPGGGGEAKNIQYF. In DNA form, the CDR3 reads TGTGCCAGCAGCCCGGGGGGAGGGGGGGAAGCCAAAAACATTCAGTACTTC.

This rearrangement joins TRBV28 to TRBJ2-1; 12 bases match TRBD2. CDR1 is MDHEN and CDR2 is SYDVKM in the germline V gene. J was trimmed by 6 bases and V by 7 bases; bases with no gene match: 10. This CDR3 spans 16 amino acids. CDR3 coding DNA: TGTGCCAGCACTAGGACTAGCGGGAATAGAGGCAATGAGCAGTTCTTC. It specifies CASTRTSGNRGNEQFF.

V usage is TRBV28 and J usage is TRBJ1-4, with TRBD1 matching over 7 bases. J lost 7 bases, V lost 8 bases, and 13 bases had no gene match. The CDR3 has 15 residues. From germline, CDR1 is MDHEN and CDR2 SYDVKM. CDR3 sequence (DNA): TGTGCCAGCCTCGGGACAGACCATTTACCTGAAAAACTGTTTTTT. Protein: CASLGTDHLPEKLFF. Together with reference TRBV28 and TRBJ1-4, the CDR3 gives the full variable domain: DVKVTQSSRYLVKRTGEKVFLECVQDMDHENMFWYRQDPGLGLRLIYFSYDVKMKEKGDIPEGYSVSREKKERFSLILESASTNQTSMYLCASLGTDHLPEKLFFGSGTQLSVL.

The rearrangement links TRBV7-9 to TRBJ2-7; D might be TRBD2 (5 bases). The germline V gene has CDR1 SEHNR and CDR2 FQNEAQ (reference sequence). The V gene lost 3 bases and the J gene lost 2 bases, with 8 bases spanning the gap. The CDR3 runs 13 residues. The CDR3 nucleotides read TGTGCCAGCAGCTTGCCGGGGACCTACGAGCAGTACTTC. Protein sequence: CASSLPGTYEQYF. The variable domain in full, with the rest retrieved from reference TRBV7-9 and TRBJ2-7, is DTGVSQNPRHKITKRGQNVTFRCDPISEHNRLYWYRQTLGQGPEFLTYFQNEAQLEKSRLLSDRFSAERPKGSFSTLEIQRTEQGDSAMYLCASSLPGTYEQYFGPGTRLTVT.

DNA for the CDR3: TGTGCCAGCAGTCCCTATCTCCTTCCCAATGGTCACCAGTACTTC. Translated: CASSPYLLPNGHQYF. J is TRBJ2-5 and V is TRBV27, with no clear D. The CDR3 totals 15 residues. Germline-derived CDR1 and CDR2 are MNHEY and SMNVEV (reference sequence). V shed 5 bases and J shed 10 bases, with 23 bases lying between them.

A few counts support this clone. The J gene is TRBJ1-2, the V gene TRBV10-2; 7 bases map to TRBD1. CDR1 is WSHSY, CDR2 SAAADI, per germline. CDR3 size: 13 residues. The junction had 1 base not matched to a gene; V was cut back by 5 bases and J by 1 base. CDR3 residues: CASSRDSNYGYTF. The CDR3 DNA reads TGCGCCAGCAGTCGGGACAGTAACTATGGCTACACCTTC.

The chain recombines TRBV6-6 with TRBJ1-5, with D uncertain. Germline V gene lookup returns CDR1 MNHNY and CDR2 SVGAGI (reference sequence). The V and J ends lost 1 base and 16 bases respectively, with 17 bases between them. This CDR3 contains 13 residues. Here the CDR3 DNA reads TGTGCCAGCAGTTACTATCGGTCCCGACAAGAACATTTT. Amino acid sequence: CASSYYRSRQEHF.

Written as DNA, the CDR3 is TGTGCCAGCAGGCCCGGGGGTCGGAACACTGAAGCTTTCTTT. This gives the protein CASRPGGRNTEAFF. The genes are TRBV6-4 and TRBJ1-1; D is perhaps TRBD1 (5 bases). Trimming shortened V by 6 bases and J by 1 base, and 12 bases separated the two germline ends. CDR1 MRHNA and CDR2 SNTAGT come from the germline V gene. There are 14 residues in the CDR3.

The rearrangement joins TRBV5-1 to TRBJ1-1; D remains ambiguous. CDR1 is SGHRS and CDR2 is YFSETQ in the germline V gene. The CDR3 runs 15 residues. The ends were cut back, 4 bases at V and 1 base at J, with 14 bases in the middle. CDR3 protein: CASSPEPLENTEAFF. CDR3 in DNA: TGCGCCAGCAGCCCGGAGCCCCTTGAGAACACTGAAGCTTTCTTT.

This chain connects TRBV6-5 to TRBJ2-5; 8 nucleotides match TRBD1. Germline V CDR1 and CDR2: MNHEY, SVGAGI. The CDR3 has 16 residues. Trimming at V came to 0 bases and at J to 6 bases, leaving 9 bases not matched to a gene. The CDR3 loop is CASSYSGAGGLKTQYF. The CDR3 DNA reads TGTGCCAGCAGTTACTCAGGGGCAGGGGGCTTGAAGACCCAGTACTTC.

The rearrangement uses TRBV11-3 and TRBJ1-1; D is perhaps TRBD1 (6 bases). Germline V gives CDR1 SGHNT, CDR2 YENEEA. The CDR3 is made up of 13 amino acids. Trimming took 5 bases from V and 5 from J, leaving 12 bases between them. The CDR3, as DNA: TGTGCCAGCAGCCGAGGGGGTCGGACTGAAGCTTTCTTT. Protein sequence: CASSRGGRTEAFF. The full variable domain, completed using reference TRBV11-3 and TRBJ1-1, is EAGVVQSPRYKIIEKKQPVAFWCNPISGHNTLYWYLQNLGQGPELLIRYENEEAVDDSQLPKDRFSAERLKGVDSTLKIQPAELGDSAVYLCASSRGGRTEAFFGQGTRLTVV.

The chain joins TRBV10-3 to TRBJ1-5, with 8 positions matching TRBD1. V dropped 11 bases and J dropped 4; count of bases not matched to a gene: 10. The CDR3 length is 14 residues. The germline gives CDR1 ENHRY, CDR2 SYGVKD. DNA of the CDR3: TGTGCCTCGAGGGCAGGGGGCAGAAATCAGCCCCAGCATTTT. This encodes CASRAGGRNQPQHF.

This chain links TRBV6-1 with TRBJ2-5; tentatively, D is TRBD1 (6 bases). Trimming removed 1 base from V and 2 bases from J, with 11 bases in between. Germline CDR1 MNHNS, CDR2 SASEGT. This CDR3 comprises 15 residues. This CDR3 is CASSEDVGAQETQYF. In nucleotides, the CDR3 is TGTGCCAGCAGTGAAGACGTGGGGGCACAAGAGACCCAGTACTTC.

This clone was picked up a small number of times. The rearrangement joins TRBV6-1 to TRBJ2-7, with D perhaps TRBD1 (5 bases). CDR3 length: 14 amino acids. CDR1 and CDR2 from the germline V gene are MNHNS and SASEGT. Trimming removed 4 bases at V and 5 bases at J, with 15 bases between. CDR3 nucleotides: TGTGCCAGCAGTGGATGGCAGGGATTCCACGAGCAGTACTTC. Amino acids: CASSGWQGFHEQYF.

This clone showed up just once. The chain combines TRBV2 with TRBJ1-5, with D possibly being TRBD1 (5 bases). The germline V gene encodes CDR1 SNHLY and CDR2 FYNNEI. There are 18 residues in the CDR3. V shed 1 base and J shed 5 bases, with 21 bases lying between them. The CDR3 spells CASSEGWGEGLSYQPQHF. The DNA for the CDR3 is TGTGCCAGCAGTGAAGGATGGGGGGAGGGTTTATCGTATCAGCCCCAGCATTTT. The whole variable domain, remainder taken from reference TRBV2 and TRBJ1-5, is EPEVTQTPSHQVTQMGQEVILRCVPISNHLYFYWYRQILGQKVEFLVSFYNNEISEKSEIFDDQFSVERPDGSNFTLKIRSTKLEDSAMYFCASSEGWGEGLSYQPQHFGDGTRLSIL.

The chain is built from TRBV2 and TRBJ1-2; tentatively, D is TRBD1 (5 bases). The CDR3 runs 17 residues. In germline, CDR1 is SNHLY, CDR2 FYNNEI. V was pared by 1 base and J by 4 bases, with 19 bases between. The CDR3 loop reads CASSEEVGWGLPYGYTF. Written as DNA, the CDR3 is TGTGCCAGCAGTGAAGAAGTGGGTTGGGGCCTACCCTATGGCTACACCTTC.

V gene TRBV5-1 combines with J gene TRBJ2-7; 9 bases line up with TRBD2. Unmatched junction bases numbered 18, after V lost 4 bases and J lost 7 bases. The CDR3 totals 17 residues. Looked up from germline, CDR1 is SGHRS and CDR2 is YFSETQ. The CDR3 here is CASSVTGSASGIDEQYF. The DNA for the CDR3 is TGCGCCAGCAGCGTGACAGGTAGTGCTAGCGGGATTGATGAGCAGTACTTC.

The V call is TRBV9, the J call TRBJ2-2; D gene uncertain. CDR3 length: 15 residues. The germline V gene encodes CDR1 SGDLS and CDR2 YYNGEE. V was trimmed by 2 bases and J by 0 bases, leaving 8 bases between them. The CDR3 sequence: CASSVGVANTGELFF. In nucleotides, the CDR3 is TGTGCCAGCAGCGTCGGAGTAGCGAACACCGGGGAGCTGTTTTTT.

The chain joins TRBV2 to TRBJ1-2, with TRBD1 matching over 8 bases. Germline-derived CDR1 and CDR2 are SNHLY and FYNNEI. The CDR3 totals 14 residues. J was trimmed by 4 bases and V by 6 bases; bases with no gene match: 7. The CDR3 nucleotides read TGTGCCAGCAGCTTTCGACAGGGGTTCTATGGCTACACCTTC. This translates into CASSFRQGFYGYTF.

The chain uses TRBV28 and TRBJ1-5; TRBD1 matches at 12 bases. Trimming at V came to 6 bases and at J to 11 bases, leaving 11 bases not matched to a gene. The CDR3 consists of 15 residues. Germline V gene lookup returns CDR1 MDHEN and CDR2 SYDVKM. CDR3 protein: CASREGQGAFTAQHF. CDR3 bases: TGTGCCAGCAGGGAGGGACAGGGGGCGTTTACAGCCCAGCATTTT. Drawing the rest from reference TRBV28 and TRBJ1-5, the complete variable domain is DVKVTQSSRYLVKRTGEKVFLECVQDMDHENMFWYRQDPGLGLRLIYFSYDVKMKEKGDIPEGYSVSREKKERFSLILESASTNQTSMYLCASREGQGAFTAQHFGDGTRLSIL.

The CDR3 DNA reads TGTGCCAGCAGCTTGGCGGAGACCCAGTACTTC. Translation gives CASSLAETQYF. The rearrangement joins TRBV5-8 to TRBJ2-5; D unclear. Trimming removed 0 bases from V and 5 bases from J, with 2 bases in between. Germline V lookup: CDR1 SGHTS, CDR2 YDEGEE. The CDR3 is 11 residues long.

V is TRBV5-5 and J is TRBJ1-2; no clear D gene. Germline V lookup: CDR1 SGHKS, CDR2 YYEKEE (reference sequence). V shed 3 bases and J shed 5 bases, with 11 bases lying between them. The CDR3 covers 13 residues. Here the CDR3 DNA reads TGTGCCAGCAGCTCACCCGACTTTTATGGCTACACCTTC. It translates to CASSSPDFYGYTF. The complete variable domain, with remaining parts taken from reference TRBV5-5 and TRBJ1-2, reads DAGVTQSPTHLIKTRGQQVTLRCSPISGHKSVSWYQQVLGQGPQFIFQYYEKEERGRGNFPDRFSARQFPNYSSELNVNALLLGDSALYLCASSSPDFYGYTFGSGTRLTVV.

The rearrangement links TRBV15 to TRBJ2-1, with 8 bases aligning to TRBD2. CDR1 is LNHNV and CDR2 is YYDKDF in the germline V gene (reference sequence). The V gene end was trimmed by 4 bases and the J gene end by 7 bases; junction bases not matched to a gene: 6. The CDR3 length is 14 residues. The CDR3 DNA reads TGTGCCACCAGCATGGGACTAGATCGGAATGAGCAGTTCTTC. Protein: CATSMGLDRNEQFF.

V and J are TRBV15 and TRBJ1-3; 8 nucleotides line up with TRBD1. Germline assignment: CDR1 LNHNV and CDR2 YYDKDF (reference sequence). Unmatched junction bases numbered 4, after V lost 4 bases and J lost 2 bases. The CDR3 consists of 15 residues. CDR3 bases: TGTGCCACCAGCACCCGGACAGGGCCTGGAAACACCATATATTTT. This sequence encodes CATSTRTGPGNTIYF.

The chain uses TRBV14 and TRBJ1-2, with D tentatively TRBD1 (6 bases). V was trimmed by 4 bases and J by 4 bases, leaving 7 bases between them. The CDR3 runs to 12 residues. The germline V gene has CDR1 SGHDN and CDR2 FVKESK. CDR3 coding DNA: TGTGCCAGCAGCCGGGACATCTATGGCTACACCTTC. Translating gives CASSRDIYGYTF.

CDR3 in amino acids: CASSLEGSFSGNTIYF. Written as DNA, the CDR3 is TGTGCCAGCAGCTTAGAGGGGTCATTTTCCGGAAACACCATATATTTT. The genes are TRBV7-9 and TRBJ1-3, with TRBD1 as a possible D gene (5 bases). Trimming removed 1 base at V and 4 bases at J, with 14 bases between. This CDR3 has 16 residues. The germline gives CDR1 SEHNR, CDR2 FQNEAQ (reference sequence).

The rearrangement joins TRBV7-6 to TRBJ2-5; D not certain. There are 11 residues in the CDR3. The germline V gene encodes CDR1 SGHVS and CDR2 FNYEAQ. Trimming removed 3 bases from V and 3 bases from J, with 2 bases in between. CDR3 DNA sequence: TGTGCCAGCAGCTTTAAAGAGACCCAGTACTTC. It is translated as CASSFKETQYF.

The chain is built from TRBV9 and TRBJ1-2; D perhaps matches TRBD1 (6 bases). This CDR3 has 12 residues. Germline V gene lookup returns CDR1 SGDLS and CDR2 YYNGEE. Trimming cost V 3 bases and J 4 bases, with 7 bases left between them. CDR3 in DNA: TGTGCCAGCAGCGGGGACACCTATGGCTACACCTTC. Its translation is CASSGDTYGYTF.